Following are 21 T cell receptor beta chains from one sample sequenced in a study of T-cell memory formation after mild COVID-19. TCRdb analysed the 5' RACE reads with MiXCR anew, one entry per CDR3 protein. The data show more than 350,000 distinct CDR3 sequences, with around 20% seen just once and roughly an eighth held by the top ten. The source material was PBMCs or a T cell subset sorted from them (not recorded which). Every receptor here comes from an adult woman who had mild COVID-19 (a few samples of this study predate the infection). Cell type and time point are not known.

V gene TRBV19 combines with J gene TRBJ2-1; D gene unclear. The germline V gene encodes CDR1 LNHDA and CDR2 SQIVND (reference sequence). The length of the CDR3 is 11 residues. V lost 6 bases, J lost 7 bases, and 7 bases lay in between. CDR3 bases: TGTGCCAGTAGGTACGTGAATGAGCAGTTCTTC. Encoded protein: CASRYVNEQFF.

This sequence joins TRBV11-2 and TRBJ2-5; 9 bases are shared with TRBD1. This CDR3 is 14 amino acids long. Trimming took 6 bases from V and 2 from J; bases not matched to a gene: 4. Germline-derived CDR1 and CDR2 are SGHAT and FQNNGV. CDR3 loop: CASRVTGGQETQYF. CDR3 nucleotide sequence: TGTGCCAGCAGAGTGACAGGGGGACAAGAGACCCAGTACTTC.

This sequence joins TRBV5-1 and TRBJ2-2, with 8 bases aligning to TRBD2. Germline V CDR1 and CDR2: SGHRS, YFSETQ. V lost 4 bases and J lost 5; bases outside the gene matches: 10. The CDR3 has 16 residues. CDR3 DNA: TGCGCCAGCAGCCTATTAGCGGGGTCGGGGACCGGGGAGCTGTTTTTT. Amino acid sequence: CASSLLAGSGTGELFF.

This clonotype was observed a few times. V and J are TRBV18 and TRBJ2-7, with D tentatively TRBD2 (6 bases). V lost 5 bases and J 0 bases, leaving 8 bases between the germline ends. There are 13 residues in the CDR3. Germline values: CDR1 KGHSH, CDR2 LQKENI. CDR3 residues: CASSAGHSYEQYF. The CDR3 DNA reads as TGTGCCAGCTCAGCGGGGCACTCCTACGAGCAGTACTTC.

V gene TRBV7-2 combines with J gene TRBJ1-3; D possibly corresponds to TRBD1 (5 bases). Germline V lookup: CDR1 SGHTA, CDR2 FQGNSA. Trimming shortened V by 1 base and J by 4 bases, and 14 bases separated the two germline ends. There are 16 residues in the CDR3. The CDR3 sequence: CASSLGRGRGGNTIYF. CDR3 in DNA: TGTGCCAGCAGCTTAGGGCGGGGTAGGGGCGGAAACACCATATATTTT.

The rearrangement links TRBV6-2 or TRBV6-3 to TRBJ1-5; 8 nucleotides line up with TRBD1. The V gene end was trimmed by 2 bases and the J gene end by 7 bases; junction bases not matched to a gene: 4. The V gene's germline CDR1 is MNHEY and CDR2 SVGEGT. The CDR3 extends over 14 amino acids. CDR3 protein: CASSYDRGGQPQHF. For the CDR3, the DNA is TGTGCCAGCAGTTACGACAGGGGCGGGCAGCCCCAGCATTTT.

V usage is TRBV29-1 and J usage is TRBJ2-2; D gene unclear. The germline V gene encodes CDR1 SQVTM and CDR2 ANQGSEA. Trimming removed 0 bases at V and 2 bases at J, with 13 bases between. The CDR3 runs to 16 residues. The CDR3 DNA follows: TGCAGCGTTGAAGATGGTGGGCTGTATAACACCGGGGAGCTGTTTTTT. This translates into CSVEDGGLYNTGELFF.

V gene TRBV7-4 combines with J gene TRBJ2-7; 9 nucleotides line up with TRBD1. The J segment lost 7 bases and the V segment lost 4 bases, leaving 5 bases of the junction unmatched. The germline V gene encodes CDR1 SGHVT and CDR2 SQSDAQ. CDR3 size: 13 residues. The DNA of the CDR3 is TGTGCCAGCAGCTACGAGGGGACAGGGGAGCAGTACTTC. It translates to CASSYEGTGEQYF.

CDR3 bases: TGTGCCAGCAGTGGAGACGGCCTCACCGGGGAGCTGTTTTTT. The encoded protein is CASSGDGLTGELFF. V and J are TRBV2 and TRBJ2-2; D unclear. The germline V and J ends were trimmed by 4 bases and 4 bases, with 10 bases remaining between them. The V gene's germline CDR1 is SNHLY and CDR2 FYNNEI. The length of the CDR3 is 14 residues. Combining the CDR3 with reference TRBV2 and TRBJ2-2 gives the whole variable domain EPEVTQTPSHQVTQMGQEVILRCVPISNHLYFYWYRQILGQKVEFLVSFYNNEISEKSEIFDDQFSVERPDGSNFTLKIRSTKLEDSAMYFCASSGDGLTGELFFGEGSRLTVL.

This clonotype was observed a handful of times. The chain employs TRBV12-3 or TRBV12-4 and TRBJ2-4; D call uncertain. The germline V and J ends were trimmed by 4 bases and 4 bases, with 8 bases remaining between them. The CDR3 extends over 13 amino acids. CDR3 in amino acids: CASSSLRKNIQYF. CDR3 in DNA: TGTGCCAGCAGTTCCCTCAGGAAAAACATTCAGTACTTC.

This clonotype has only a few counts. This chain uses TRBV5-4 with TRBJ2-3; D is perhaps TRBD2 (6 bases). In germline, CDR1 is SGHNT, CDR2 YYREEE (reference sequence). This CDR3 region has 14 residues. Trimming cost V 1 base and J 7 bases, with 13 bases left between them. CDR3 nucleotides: TGTGCCAGCAGCTTGAGCGGGCCGAGAAATACGCAGTATTTT. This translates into CASSLSGPRNTQYF.

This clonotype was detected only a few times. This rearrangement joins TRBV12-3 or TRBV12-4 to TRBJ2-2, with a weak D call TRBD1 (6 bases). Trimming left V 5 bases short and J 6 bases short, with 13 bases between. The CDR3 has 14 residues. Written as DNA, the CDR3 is TGTGCCAGCAGTCCCAGGACAGAGTCCGGGGAGCTGTTTTTT. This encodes CASSPRTESGELFF.

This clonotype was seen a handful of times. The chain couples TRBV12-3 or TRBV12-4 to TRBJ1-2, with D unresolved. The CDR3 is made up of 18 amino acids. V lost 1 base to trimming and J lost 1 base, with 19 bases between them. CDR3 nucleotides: TGTGCCAGCAGTTTAGGAGGGTGGGGAACGGCGTTTAACTATGGCTACACCTTC. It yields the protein CASSLGGWGTAFNYGYTF.

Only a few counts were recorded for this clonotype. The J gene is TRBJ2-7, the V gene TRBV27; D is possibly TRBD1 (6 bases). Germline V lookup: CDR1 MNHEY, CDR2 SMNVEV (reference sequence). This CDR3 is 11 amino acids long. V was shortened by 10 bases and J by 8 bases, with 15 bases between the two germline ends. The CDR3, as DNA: TGTGCCATCACCACAGGGATAAAGCAGTACTTC. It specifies CAITTGIKQYF.

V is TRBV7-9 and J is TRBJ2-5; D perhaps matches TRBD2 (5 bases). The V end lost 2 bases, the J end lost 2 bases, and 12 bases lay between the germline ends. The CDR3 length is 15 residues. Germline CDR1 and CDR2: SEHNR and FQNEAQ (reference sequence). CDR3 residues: CASSLSSGLQETQYF. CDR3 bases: TGTGCCAGCAGCTTAAGTTCGGGGTTACAAGAGACCCAGTACTTC.

CDR3 in DNA: TGTGCCAGCTTTGGTGCAGGGGACTATGGCTACACCTTC. Amino acids: CASFGAGDYGYTF. This rearrangement joins TRBV3-1 to TRBJ1-2; tentatively, D is TRBD1 (6 bases). This CDR3 contains 13 residues. Germline V gene sequence: CDR1 LGHDT, CDR2 YNNKEL (reference sequence). V dropped 8 bases and J dropped 3 bases, with 13 bases sitting between them.

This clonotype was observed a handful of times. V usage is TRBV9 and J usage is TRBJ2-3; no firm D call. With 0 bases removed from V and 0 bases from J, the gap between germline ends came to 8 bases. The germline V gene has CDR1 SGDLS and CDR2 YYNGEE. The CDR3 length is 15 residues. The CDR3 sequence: CASSVAPRSTDTQYF. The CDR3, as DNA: TGTGCCAGCAGCGTAGCCCCCCGTAGCACAGATACGCAGTATTTT. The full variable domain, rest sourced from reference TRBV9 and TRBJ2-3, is DSGVTQTPKHLITATGQRVTLRCSPRSGDLSVYWYQQSLDQGLQFLIQYYNGEERAKGNILERFSAQQFPDLHSELNLSSLELGDSALYFCASSVAPRSTDTQYFGPGTRLTVL.

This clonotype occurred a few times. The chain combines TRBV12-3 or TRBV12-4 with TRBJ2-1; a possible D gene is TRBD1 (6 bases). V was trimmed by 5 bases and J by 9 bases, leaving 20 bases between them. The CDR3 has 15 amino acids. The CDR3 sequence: CASSDRDTYPFEQFF. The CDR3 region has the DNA TGTGCCAGCAGTGACCGGGACACCTACCCTTTTGAGCAGTTCTTC.

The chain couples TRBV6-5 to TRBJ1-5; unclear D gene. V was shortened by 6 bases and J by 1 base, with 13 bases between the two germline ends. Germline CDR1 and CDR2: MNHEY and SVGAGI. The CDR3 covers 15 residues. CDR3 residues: CASRPDLLSNQPQHF. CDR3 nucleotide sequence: TGTGCCAGCAGACCCGACCTGTTGAGCAATCAGCCCCAGCATTTT.

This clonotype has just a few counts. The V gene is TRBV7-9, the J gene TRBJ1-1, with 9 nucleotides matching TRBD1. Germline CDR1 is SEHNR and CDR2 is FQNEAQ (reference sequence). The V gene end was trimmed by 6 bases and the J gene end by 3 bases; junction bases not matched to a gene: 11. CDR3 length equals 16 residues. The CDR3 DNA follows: TGTGCCAGCAGACCCGGGACAGGGTTAAGATACACTGAAGCTTTCTTT. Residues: CASRPGTGLRYTEAFF.

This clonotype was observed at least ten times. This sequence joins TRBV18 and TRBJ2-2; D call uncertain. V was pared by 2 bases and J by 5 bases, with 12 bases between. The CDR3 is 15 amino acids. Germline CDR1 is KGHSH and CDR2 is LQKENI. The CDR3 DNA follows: TGTGCCAGCTCACCATCGAAGGCCTCGACCGGGGAGCTGTTTTTT. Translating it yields CASSPSKASTGELFF.